These 14 T cell receptor beta chains came from one sample sequenced in a study of blood T cell repertoires in COVID-19 (dated by TCRdb to 2019 to 2021). The library was obtained by the immunoSEQ multiplex PCR assay. Not all clones reach the TCRdb copy of this immuneACCESS table, which keeps in-frame sequences only. Checked studies attribute under half of the gap to unresolved V genes and leave the rest unexplained. This sample is represented by 190,000 or so clones; about 88% of them were singletons. The leading ten clones occupy 2.5% to 3.5% of the sample. The sample comprised peripheral blood. The receptors come from a woman aged 25 to 45 with active or convalescent COVID-19.

This chain joins TRBV6-5 and TRBJ2-5; TRBD2 agrees at 7 bases. CDR1 is MNHEY and CDR2 is SVGAGI in the germline V gene. CDR3 length equals 15 residues. Trimming took 3 bases from V and 2 from J; bases not matched to a gene: 6. CDR3 residues: CASSYGGRTQETQYF. As DNA, the CDR3 is TGTGCCAGCAGTTATGGCGGGAGAACTCAAGAGACCCAGTACTTC.

The chain joins TRBV5-8 to TRBJ2-2; D is possibly TRBD2 (6 bases). V was clipped by 4 bases and J by 3 bases, with 16 bases between them. This CDR3 region has 16 residues. The germline gives CDR1 SGHTS, CDR2 YDEGEE. This CDR3 is CASSPGVSGDTGELFF. DNA for the CDR3: TGTGCCAGCAGCCCTGGAGTGTCGGGGGACACCGGGGAGCTGTTTTTT.

The rearrangement joins TRBV24-1 to TRBJ2-5; a weak D match, TRBD2 (5 bases). Trimming stripped 4 bases from V and 5 bases from J, with 25 bases between. The CDR3 is made up of 18 amino acids. The germline V gene has CDR1 KGHDR and CDR2 SFDVKD. CDR3 nucleotides: TGTGCCACCAGTGAACCACCGCGGGCGAGAAAAAGGGCCGAGACCCAGTACTTC. Amino acid sequence: CATSEPPRARKRAETQYF.

The chain uses TRBV24-1 and TRBJ1-2; 11 nucleotides match TRBD1. Germline values: CDR1 KGHDR, CDR2 SFDVKD. The CDR3 loop spans 14 amino acids. J gave up 8 bases and V 5 bases, and 6 bases lay outside the gene matches. CDR3 sequence (DNA): TGTGCCACCAGTGGGGACAGGGGGGTTGGCGGCTACACCTTC. It is translated as CATSGDRGVGGYTF.

The chain combines TRBV6-5 with TRBJ2-2; 11 nucleotides agree with TRBD2. This CDR3 is 15 amino acids long. Germline V gene lookup returns CDR1 MNHEY and CDR2 SVGAGI. Germline trimming cut 4 bases from V and 7 bases from J; bases unmatched to any gene: 5. The CDR3 DNA is TGTGCCAGCAGTTTACTAGCGGGGGCGTTCGGGGAGCTGTTTTTT. Its translation is CASSLLAGAFGELFF.

This chain joins TRBV7-9 and TRBJ1-1, with D possibly TRBD1 on 5 matching bases. Trimming took 5 bases from V and 1 from J, leaving 17 bases between them. The CDR3 sequence is 16 residues long. Germline assignment: CDR1 SEHNR and CDR2 FQNEAQ (reference sequence). CDR3 in amino acids: CASSPPKQQGNTEAFF. The CDR3, as DNA: TGTGCCAGCAGCCCCCCCAAGCAGCAGGGGAACACTGAAGCTTTCTTT.

The V call is TRBV30, the J call TRBJ1-1; D is perhaps TRBD1 (6 bases). The germline gives CDR1 GTSNPN, CDR2 SVGIG (reference sequence). The CDR3 contains 12 residues. The V and J ends lost 5 bases and 10 bases respectively, with 17 bases between them. DNA for the CDR3: TGTGCCTGGGGAAACGGGGGGCTTGGAGCTTTCTTT. The encoded protein is CAWGNGGLGAFF.

V is TRBV19 and J is TRBJ1-4; D might be TRBD1 (5 bases). The V gene's germline CDR1 is LNHDA and CDR2 SQIVND (reference sequence). The ends were cut back, 3 bases at V and 3 bases at J, with 14 bases in the middle. CDR3 length equals 16 residues. The CDR3 region is CASSIHYAGPNEKLFF. CDR3 DNA sequence: TGTGCCAGTAGTATCCACTATGCGGGACCTAATGAAAAACTGTTTTTT.

The gene calls are TRBV10-1 and TRBJ1-2; no clear D gene. From germline, CDR1 is WNHNN and CDR2 SYGVQD (reference sequence). The CDR3 runs 11 residues. V was clipped by 6 bases and J by 8 bases, with 10 bases between them. This CDR3 is CASRRVWGYTF. In DNA, the CDR3 is TGCGCCAGCAGAAGAGTTTGGGGCTACACCTTC.

The gene calls are TRBV7-2 and TRBJ2-7; 10 bases match TRBD1. V lost 8 bases, J lost 6 bases, and 10 bases stayed unmatched. Germline V gives CDR1 SGHTA, CDR2 FQGNSA. This CDR3 has 14 amino acids. The CDR3 DNA follows: TGTGCCAGCTCGCCGGGACAGGGGTTCTCCGAGCAGTACTTC. Its protein product is CASSPGQGFSEQYF.

The rearrangement joins TRBV6-6 to TRBJ2-3; 7 bases align to TRBD2. The CDR3 has 12 residues. The V and J ends lost 1 base and 15 bases, in that order; junction bases with no gene match: 7. The germline gives CDR1 MNHNY, CDR2 SVGAGI (reference sequence). The CDR3 protein is CASSYFREGSYF. CDR3 nucleotides: TGTGCCAGCAGTTACTTCAGGGAGGGGTCCTATTTT.

J is TRBJ1-2 and V is TRBV5-1; 11 bases line up with TRBD1. V lost 6 bases to trimming and J lost 6 bases; unmatched junction nucleotides: 4. CDR3 size: 13 residues. Germline V lookup: CDR1 SGHRS, CDR2 YFSETQ. CDR3 residues: CASNTGQGDGYTF. CDR3 DNA: TGCGCCAGCAACACGGGACAGGGGGATGGCTACACCTTC. The variable domain in full, with the rest retrieved from reference TRBV5-1 and TRBJ1-2, is KAGVTQTPRYLIKTRGQQVTLSCSPISGHRSVSWYQQTPGQGLQFLFEYFSETQRNKGNFPGRFSGRQFSNSRSEMNVSTLELGDSALYLCASNTGQGDGYTFGSGTRLTVV.

The chain employs TRBV21-1 and TRBJ1-1. TRBV21-1 is listed as a pseudogene. This CDR3 spans 16 amino acids. The CDR3 DNA reads as TGTGCCAGCAGCAAAGCGAAGCGGCCGATGAACACTGAAGCTTTCTTT. This translates into CASSKAKRPMNTEAFF.

This chain uses TRBV6-5 with TRBJ1-6, with D tentatively TRBD1 (5 bases). Trimming removed 7 bases at V and 4 bases at J, with 11 bases between. Germline V gene sequence: CDR1 MNHEY, CDR2 SVGAGI. There are 14 residues in the CDR3. The CDR3 spells CASISGTYNSPLHF. The CDR3 nucleotides are TGTGCCAGCATCTCCGGGACTTATAATTCACCCCTCCACTTT.